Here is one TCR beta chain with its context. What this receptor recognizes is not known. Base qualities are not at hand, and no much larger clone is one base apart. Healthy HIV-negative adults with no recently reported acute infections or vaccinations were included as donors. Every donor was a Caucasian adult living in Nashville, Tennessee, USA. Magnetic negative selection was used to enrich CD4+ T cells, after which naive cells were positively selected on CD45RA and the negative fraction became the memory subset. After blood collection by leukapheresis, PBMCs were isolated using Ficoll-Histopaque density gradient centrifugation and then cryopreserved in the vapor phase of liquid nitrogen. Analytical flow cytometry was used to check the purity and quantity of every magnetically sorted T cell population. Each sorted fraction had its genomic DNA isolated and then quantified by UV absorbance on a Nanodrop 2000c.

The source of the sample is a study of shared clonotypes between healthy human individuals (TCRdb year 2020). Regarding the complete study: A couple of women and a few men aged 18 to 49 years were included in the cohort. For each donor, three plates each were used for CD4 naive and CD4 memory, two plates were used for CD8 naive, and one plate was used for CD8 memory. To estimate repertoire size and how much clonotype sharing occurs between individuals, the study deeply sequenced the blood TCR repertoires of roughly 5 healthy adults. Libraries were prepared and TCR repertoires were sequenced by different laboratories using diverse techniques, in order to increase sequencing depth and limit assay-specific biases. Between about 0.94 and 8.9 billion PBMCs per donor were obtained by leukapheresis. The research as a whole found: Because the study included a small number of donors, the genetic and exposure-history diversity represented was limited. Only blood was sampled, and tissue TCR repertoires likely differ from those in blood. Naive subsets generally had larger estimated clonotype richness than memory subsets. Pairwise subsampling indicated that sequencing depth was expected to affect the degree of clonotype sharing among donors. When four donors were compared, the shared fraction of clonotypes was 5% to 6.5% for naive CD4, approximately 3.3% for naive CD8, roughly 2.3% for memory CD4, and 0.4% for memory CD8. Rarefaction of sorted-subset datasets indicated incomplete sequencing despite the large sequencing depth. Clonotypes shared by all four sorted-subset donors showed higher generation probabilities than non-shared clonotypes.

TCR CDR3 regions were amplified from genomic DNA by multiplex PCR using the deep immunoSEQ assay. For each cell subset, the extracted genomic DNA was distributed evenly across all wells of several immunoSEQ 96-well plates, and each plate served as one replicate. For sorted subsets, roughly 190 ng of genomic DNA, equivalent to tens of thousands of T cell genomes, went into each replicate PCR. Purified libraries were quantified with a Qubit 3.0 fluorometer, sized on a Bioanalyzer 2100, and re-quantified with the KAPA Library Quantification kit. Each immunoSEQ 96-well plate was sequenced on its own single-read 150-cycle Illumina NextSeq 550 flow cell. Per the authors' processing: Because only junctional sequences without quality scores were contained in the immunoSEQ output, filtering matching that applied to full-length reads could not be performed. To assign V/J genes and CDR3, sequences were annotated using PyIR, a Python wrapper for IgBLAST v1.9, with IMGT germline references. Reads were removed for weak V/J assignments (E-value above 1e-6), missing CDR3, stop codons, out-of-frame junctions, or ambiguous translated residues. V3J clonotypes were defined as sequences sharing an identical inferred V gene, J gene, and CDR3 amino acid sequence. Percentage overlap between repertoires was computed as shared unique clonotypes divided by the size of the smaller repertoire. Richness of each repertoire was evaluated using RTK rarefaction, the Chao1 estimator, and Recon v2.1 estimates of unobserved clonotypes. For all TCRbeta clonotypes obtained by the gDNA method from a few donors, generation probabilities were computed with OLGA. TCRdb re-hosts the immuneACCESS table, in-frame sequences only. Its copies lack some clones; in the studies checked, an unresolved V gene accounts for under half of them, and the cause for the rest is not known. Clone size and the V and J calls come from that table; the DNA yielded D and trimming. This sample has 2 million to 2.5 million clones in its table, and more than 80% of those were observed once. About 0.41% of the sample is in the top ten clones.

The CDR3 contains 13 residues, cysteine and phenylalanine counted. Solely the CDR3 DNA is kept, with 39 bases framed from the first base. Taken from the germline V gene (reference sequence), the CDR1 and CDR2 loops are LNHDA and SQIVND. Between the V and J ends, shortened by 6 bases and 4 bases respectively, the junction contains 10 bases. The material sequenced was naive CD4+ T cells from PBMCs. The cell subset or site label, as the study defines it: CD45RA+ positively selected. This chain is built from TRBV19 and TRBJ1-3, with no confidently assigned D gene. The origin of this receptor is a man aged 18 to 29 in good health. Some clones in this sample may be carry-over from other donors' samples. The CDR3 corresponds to CASRATFGNTIYF. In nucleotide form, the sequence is TGTGCCAGTAGGGCAACCTTCGGAAACACCATATATTTT.